The 24 T cell receptor beta chains reported below all come from one sample, sequenced in a study of blood T cell repertoires in COVID-19. Measured with immunoSEQ multiplex PCR; TCRdb has only the in-frame clones, and not every one. The table shows 250,000 or so clones, with about 79% occurring only once. Sequenced sample: peripheral blood. Receptor source: a man aged 35-49 years who had recovered from COVID-19.

Details on this clone: This likely stems from a read error, as it lies one base from a far larger clone. The chain couples TRBV5-4 to TRBJ2-7; a possible D gene is TRBD2 (5 bases). The length of the CDR3 is 13 residues. Germline V gene sequence: CDR1 SGHNT, CDR2 YYREEE (reference sequence). The ends were cut back, 2 bases at V and 2 bases at J, with 8 bases in the middle. CDR3 loop: CASSLGRAYEQYF. In DNA form, the CDR3 reads TGTGCCAGCAGCTTAGGGCGGGCCTACGAGCAGTACTTC.

The chain recombines TRBV6-5 with TRBJ1-1; 7 bases are a match to TRBD1. Germline V gene sequence: CDR1 MNHEY, CDR2 SVGAGI. This CDR3 spans 15 amino acids. Losses at the gene ends were 5 bases for V and 3 bases for J; bases not matched to a gene: 9. The CDR3 DNA sequence: TGTGCCAGCAGTAAGACATACCAGGGGGACACTGAAGCTTTCTTT. It is translated as CASSKTYQGDTEAFF.

This rearrangement joins TRBV2 to TRBJ2-7, with D perhaps matching TRBD1 (5 bases). V lost 1 base to trimming and J lost 9 bases, with 13 bases between them. Germline CDR1 SNHLY, CDR2 FYNNEI. The CDR3 contains 13 residues. Here the CDR3 DNA reads TGTGCCAGCAGTGAAGGAAGCACAGGTGCGCAGTACTTC. Translation gives CASSEGSTGAQYF.

This rearrangement joins TRBV12-5 to TRBJ1-2; the D gene is possibly TRBD1 (5 bases). This CDR3 is 11 amino acids long. Germline V gene sequence: CDR1 LGHNT, CDR2 FRNRAP. V lost 7 bases and J lost 5, with 8 bases in between. DNA of the CDR3: TGTGCTAGTGTTGCAGGGTATGGCTACACCTTC. Translated, it gives CASVAGYGYTF. Variable domain in full (rest from reference TRBV12-5 and TRBJ1-2): DARVTQTPRHKVTEMGQEVTMRCQPILGHNTVFWYRQTMMQGLELLAYFRNRAPLDDSGMPKDRFSAEMPDATLATLKIQPSEPRDSAVYFCASVAGYGYTFGSGTRLTVV.

A single count supports this clone. The V and J genes are TRBV18 and TRBJ2-5; the match to TRBD1 covers 7 bases. After removal of 3 bases from V and 2 bases from J, the junction contained 9 bases not matched to a gene. Germline V gene sequence: CDR1 KGHSH, CDR2 LQKENI. The CDR3 length is 16 residues. CDR3 in DNA: TGTGCCAGCTCACCCCTTACCGGGACAGTACAAGAGACCCAGTACTTC. Protein: CASSPLTGTVQETQYF.

This chain joins TRBV21-1 and TRBJ2-7; the table's D call, TRBD2, was not checked against the DNA. TRBV21-1 counts as a pseudogene. The CDR3 sequence is 16 residues long. CDR3 coding DNA: TGTGCCAGCAGCAAAGGCCACGGGCCGGAGGCCTACGAGCAGTACTTC. It yields the protein CASSKGHGPEAYEQYF.

The rearrangement links TRBV7-9 to TRBJ2-1; 7 nucleotides agree with TRBD1. The CDR3 contains 14 residues. Losses at the gene ends were 3 bases for V and 10 bases for J; bases not matched to a gene: 9. Germline CDR1 is SEHNR and CDR2 is FQNEAQ (reference sequence). The CDR3 reads CASSFIDRAGEQFF. The CDR3 DNA reads as TGTGCCAGCAGCTTCATTGACAGGGCGGGCGAGCAGTTCTTC.

V gene TRBV10-3 combines with J gene TRBJ2-7; weak D call: TRBD1 (6 bases). This CDR3 spans 14 amino acids. The V and J ends lost 2 bases and 0 bases respectively, with 8 bases between them. Germline CDR1 is ENHRY and CDR2 is SYGVKD. The CDR3 bases are TGTGCCATCAGTGAGCGACAGGACTCCTACGAGCAGTACTTC. It specifies CAISERQDSYEQYF.

About this clone: Other DNA sequences within the sample encode an identical CDR3. J is TRBJ2-5 and V is TRBV7-2; D is perhaps TRBD1 (5 bases). V was cut by 3 bases and J by 2 bases, with 7 bases left in between. In germline, CDR1 is SGHTA, CDR2 FQGNSA. The CDR3 sequence is 13 residues long. CDR3 coding DNA: TGTGCCAGCAGCTTCCAGGGACAAGAGACCCAGTACTTC. This encodes CASSFQGQETQYF.

The table lists this clone with a count of one. The chain uses TRBV4-3 and TRBJ2-5; TRBD2 aligns across 9 bases. The V gene end was trimmed by 0 bases and the J gene end by 9 bases; junction bases not matched to a gene: 8. Germline CDR1 LGHNA, CDR2 YSLEER. There are 15 residues in the CDR3. In DNA form, the CDR3 reads TGCGCCAGCAGCCAAGACGCCAGCGGGGGGCCTGCCCAGTACTTC. Residues: CASSQDASGGPAQYF.

The V call is TRBV7-2, the J call TRBJ1-1; TRBD1 is a possible D gene (5 bases). V was trimmed by 1 base and J by 6 bases, leaving 18 bases between them. CDR3 length equals 16 residues. Germline V gene sequence: CDR1 SGHTA, CDR2 FQGNSA. For the CDR3, the DNA is TGTGCCAGCAGCTTAGTCCTAGGGCAGTCGGGGGCTGAAGCTTTCTTT. Translating it yields CASSLVLGQSGAEAFF.

The rearrangement joins TRBV9 to TRBJ1-5, with D unclear. CDR3 length: 16 residues. The V end lost 0 bases, the J end lost 3 bases, and 13 bases lay between the germline ends. Germline V gene data show CDR1 as SGDLS and CDR2 as YYNGEE. The CDR3 DNA sequence: TGTGCCAGCAGCGTAGGGGCAGGTGGTAACAATCAGCCCCAGCATTTT. As protein: CASSVGAGGNNQPQHF.

This chain connects TRBV3-1 (or the pseudogene TRBV3-2) to TRBJ1-2; a possible D gene is TRBD1 (6 bases). The V gene lost 5 bases and the J gene lost 5 bases, with 15 bases spanning the gap. CDR1 and CDR2 (germline): LGHDT, YNNKEL (reference sequence). The CDR3 length is 14 residues. CDR3 loop: CASSSSGTPYGYTF. DNA for the CDR3: TGTGCCAGCAGCTCATCCGGGACACCTTATGGCTACACCTTC.

This clone was counted only a few times. CDR3 nucleotides: TGTGCCACCGCCAGTTTCATCGGGGAGCTGTTTTTT. Protein product: CATASFIGELFF. The genes are TRBV24-1 and TRBJ2-2; no clear D. From germline, CDR1 is KGHDR and CDR2 SFDVKD. The CDR3 spans 12 residues. The germline V and J ends were trimmed by 9 bases and 7 bases, with 11 bases remaining between them.

The rearrangement links TRBV30 to TRBJ2-3; 9 positions match TRBD2. The CDR3 runs 14 residues. Germline CDR1 GTSNPN, CDR2 SVGIG (reference sequence). J gave up 7 bases and V 1 base, and 6 bases lay outside the gene matches. The CDR3 DNA reads as TGTGCCTGGAGTGATAGCGGGAGAGGAAATACGCAGTATTTT. Amino acid sequence: CAWSDSGRGNTQYF.

This clone has only a few counts. The chain combines TRBV6-5 with TRBJ2-7; the D gene is possibly TRBD2 (8 bases). Trimming left V 5 bases short and J 7 bases short, with 21 bases between. Germline lookup yields CDR1 MNHEY and CDR2 SVGAGI. This CDR3 is 15 amino acids long. The CDR3 DNA reads TGTGCCAGCAGTCTCGGGGGGGGACAGCAGCTGGAGCAGTACTTC. Translation: CASSLGGGQQLEQYF.

The rearrangement uses TRBV7-2 and TRBJ1-2, with 8 bases that match TRBD1. CDR1 SGHTA and CDR2 FQGNSA come from the germline V gene. The CDR3 is made up of 13 amino acids. Trimming took 4 bases from V and 7 from J; bases not matched to a gene: 5. The chain's CDR3 is CASSSGRGLGYTF. In DNA form, the CDR3 reads TGTGCCAGCAGCTCCGGCAGGGGGCTTGGCTACACCTTC.

The chain couples TRBV21-1 to TRBJ2-1; no check of the table's D call, TRBD1, against the DNA was made. TRBV21-1 constitutes a pseudogene. The CDR3 is made up of 15 amino acids. The CDR3 spells CASSKAGCSYNEQFF. The CDR3 bases are TGTGCCAGCAGCAAAGCGGGCTGCTCCTACAATGAGCAGTTCTTC.

This chain uses TRBV7-2 with TRBJ1-1; D gene uncertain. V was cut by 2 bases and J by 2 bases, with 18 bases left in between. The CDR3 spans 17 residues. In germline, CDR1 is SGHTA, CDR2 FQGNSA. The DNA for the CDR3 is TGTGCCAGCAGCTTATTAGGTCGGGGAGCGTTAAACACTGAAGCTTTCTTT. It codes for CASSLLGRGALNTEAFF. Filled out from reference TRBV7-2 and TRBJ1-1, the complete variable domain reads GAGVSQSPSNKVTEKGKDVELRCDPISGHTALYWYRQSLGQGLEFLIYFQGNSAPDKSGLPSDRFSAERTGGSVSTLTIQRTQQEDSAVYLCASSLLGRGALNTEAFFGQGTRLTVV.

The J gene is TRBJ1-2, the V gene TRBV18; D is undetermined. The germline gives CDR1 KGHSH, CDR2 LQKENI. The CDR3 has 13 amino acids. The germline V and J ends were trimmed by 5 bases and 0 bases, with 7 bases remaining between them. Here the CDR3 reads CASSAGANYGYTF. In DNA form, the CDR3 reads TGTGCCAGCTCAGCGGGAGCTAACTATGGCTACACCTTC.

This clone was counted only a few times. The chain employs TRBV2 and TRBJ2-7; 14 positions match TRBD2. CDR1 is SNHLY and CDR2 is FYNNEI in the germline V gene. V shed 6 bases, J shed 4 bases, and the junction held 5 bases outside the gene matches. This CDR3 contains 15 residues. The CDR3, as DNA: TGTGCCAGCAGGCCGGGACTAGCGGGGGTATACGAGCAGTACTTC. As protein: CASRPGLAGVYEQYF. Looking up the rest from reference TRBV2 and TRBJ2-7 gives the full variable domain: EPEVTQTPSHQVTQMGQEVILRCVPISNHLYFYWYRQILGQKVEFLVSFYNNEISEKSEIFDDQFSVERPDGSNFTLKIRSTKLEDSAMYFCASRPGLAGVYEQYFGPGTRLTVT.

This chain uses TRBV28 with TRBJ2-2; 8 nucleotides match TRBD2. Germline V gene lookup returns CDR1 MDHEN and CDR2 SYDVKM. This CDR3 is 13 amino acids long. V lost 10 bases, J lost 7 bases, and 8 bases stayed unmatched. The CDR3 reads CATSGSGNGELFF. CDR3 nucleotide sequence: TGTGCCACTTCGGGTAGCGGGAACGGGGAGCTGTTTTTT.

The chain couples TRBV10-3 to TRBJ2-2, with D possibly TRBD1 on 5 matching bases. The length of the CDR3 is 14 residues. V was clipped by 4 bases and J by 6 bases, with 12 bases between them. The germline V gene encodes CDR1 ENHRY and CDR2 SYGVKD. CDR3: CAISVQGPAGELFF. The CDR3 DNA reads as TGTGCCATCAGTGTCCAGGGCCCAGCCGGGGAGCTGTTTTTT.

The gene calls are TRBV3-1 (or the pseudogene TRBV3-2) and TRBJ1-1, with 8 bases matching TRBD1. The germline V gene encodes CDR1 LGHDT and CDR2 YNNKEL (reference sequence). The length of the CDR3 is 13 residues. Trimming took 5 bases from V and 3 from J; bases not matched to a gene: 2. This CDR3 reads CASSMDRDTEAFF. The DNA for the CDR3 is TGTGCCAGCAGCATGGACAGGGACACTGAAGCTTTCTTT.